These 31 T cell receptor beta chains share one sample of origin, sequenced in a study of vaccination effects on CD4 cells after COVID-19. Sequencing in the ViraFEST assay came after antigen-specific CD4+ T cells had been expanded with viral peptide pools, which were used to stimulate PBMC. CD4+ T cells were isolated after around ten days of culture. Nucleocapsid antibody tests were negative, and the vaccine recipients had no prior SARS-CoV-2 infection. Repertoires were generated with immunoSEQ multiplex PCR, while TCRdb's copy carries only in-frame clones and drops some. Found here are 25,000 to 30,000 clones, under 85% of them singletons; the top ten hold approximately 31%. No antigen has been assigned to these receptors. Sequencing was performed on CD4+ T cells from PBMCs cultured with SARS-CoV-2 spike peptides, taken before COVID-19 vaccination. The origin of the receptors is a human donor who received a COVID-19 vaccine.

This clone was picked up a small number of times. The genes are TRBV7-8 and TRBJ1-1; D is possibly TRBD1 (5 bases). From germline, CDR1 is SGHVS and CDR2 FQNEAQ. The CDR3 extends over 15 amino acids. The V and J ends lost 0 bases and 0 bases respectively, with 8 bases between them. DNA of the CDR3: TGTGCCAGCAGCTTAGCCTCCAGGGTGAACACTGAAGCTTTCTTT. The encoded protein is CASSLASRVNTEAFF.

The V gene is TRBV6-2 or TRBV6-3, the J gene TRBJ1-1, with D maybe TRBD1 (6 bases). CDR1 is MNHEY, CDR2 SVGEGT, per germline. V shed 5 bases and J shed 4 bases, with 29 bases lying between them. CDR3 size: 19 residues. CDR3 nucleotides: TGTGCCAGCAGTCAATCCTACCGCCCAAGAACAGGGAGAGGCACTGAAGCTTTCTTT. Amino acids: CASSQSYRPRTGRGTEAFF.

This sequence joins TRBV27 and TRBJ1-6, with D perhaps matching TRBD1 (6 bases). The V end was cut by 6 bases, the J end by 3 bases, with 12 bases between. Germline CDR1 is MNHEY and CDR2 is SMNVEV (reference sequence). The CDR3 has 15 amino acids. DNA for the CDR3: TGTGCCAGCAGCAAGGGGGGGTTCTATAATTCACCCCTCCACTTT. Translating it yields CASSKGGFYNSPLHF.

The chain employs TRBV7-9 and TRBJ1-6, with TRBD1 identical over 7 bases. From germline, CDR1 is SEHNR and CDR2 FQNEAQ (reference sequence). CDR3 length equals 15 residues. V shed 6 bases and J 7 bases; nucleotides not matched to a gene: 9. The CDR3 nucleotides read TGTGCCAGCAGTTTACAGGGGACGCAGAATTCACCCCTCCACTTT. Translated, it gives CASSLQGTQNSPLHF.

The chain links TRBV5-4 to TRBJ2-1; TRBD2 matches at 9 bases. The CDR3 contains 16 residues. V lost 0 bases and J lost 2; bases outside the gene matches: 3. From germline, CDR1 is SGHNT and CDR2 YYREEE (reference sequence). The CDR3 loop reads CASSLGVAGAYNEQFF. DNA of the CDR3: TGTGCCAGCAGCTTGGGGGTAGCGGGAGCCTACAATGAGCAGTTCTTC.

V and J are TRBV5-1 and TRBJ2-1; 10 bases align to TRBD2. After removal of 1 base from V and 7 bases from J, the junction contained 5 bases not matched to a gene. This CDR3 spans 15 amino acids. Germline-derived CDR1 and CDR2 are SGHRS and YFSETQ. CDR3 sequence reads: CASSLLAGVQNEQFF. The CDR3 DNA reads TGCGCCAGCAGCTTGCTAGCGGGGGTTCAAAATGAGCAGTTCTTC.

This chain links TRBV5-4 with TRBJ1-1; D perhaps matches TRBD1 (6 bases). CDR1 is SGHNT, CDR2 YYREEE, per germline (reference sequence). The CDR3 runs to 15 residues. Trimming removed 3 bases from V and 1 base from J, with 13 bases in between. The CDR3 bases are TGTGCCAGCAGCTCGACAGGCGCCGAGAACACTGAAGCTTTCTTT. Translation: CASSSTGAENTEAFF.

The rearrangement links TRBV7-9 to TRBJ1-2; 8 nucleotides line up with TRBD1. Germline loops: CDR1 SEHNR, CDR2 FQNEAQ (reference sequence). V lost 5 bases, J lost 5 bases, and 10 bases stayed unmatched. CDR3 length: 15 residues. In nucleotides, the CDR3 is TGTGCCAGCAGCCCGACAGGGGCCATGGGATATGGCTACACCTTC. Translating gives CASSPTGAMGYGYTF.

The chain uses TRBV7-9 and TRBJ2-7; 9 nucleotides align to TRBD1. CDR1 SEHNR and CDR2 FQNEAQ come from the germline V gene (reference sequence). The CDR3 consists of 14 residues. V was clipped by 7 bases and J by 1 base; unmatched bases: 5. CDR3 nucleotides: TGTGCCAGCACCGACAGGGGGGTATCCTACGAGCAGTACTTC. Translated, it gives CASTDRGVSYEQYF.

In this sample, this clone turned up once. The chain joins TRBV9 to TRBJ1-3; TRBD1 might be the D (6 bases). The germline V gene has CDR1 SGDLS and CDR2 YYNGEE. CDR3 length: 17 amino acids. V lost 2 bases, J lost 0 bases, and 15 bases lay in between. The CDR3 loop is CASSVSSRTVSGNTIYF. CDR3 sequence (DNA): TGTGCCAGCAGCGTCAGTAGTAGGACAGTCTCTGGAAACACCATATATTTT.

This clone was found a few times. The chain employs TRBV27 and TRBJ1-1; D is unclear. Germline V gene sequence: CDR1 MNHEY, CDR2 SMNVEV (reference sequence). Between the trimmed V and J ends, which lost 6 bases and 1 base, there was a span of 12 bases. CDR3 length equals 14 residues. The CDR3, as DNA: TGTGCCAGCAGCGATTCCGGTGAGAACACTGAAGCTTTCTTT. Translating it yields CASSDSGENTEAFF.

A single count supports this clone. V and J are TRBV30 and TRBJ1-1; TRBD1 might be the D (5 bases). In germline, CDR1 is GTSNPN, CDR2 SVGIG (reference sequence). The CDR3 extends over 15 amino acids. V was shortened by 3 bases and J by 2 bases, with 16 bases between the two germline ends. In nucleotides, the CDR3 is TGTGCCTGGAGCAAAATGACAGCCGCTAACACTGAAGCTTTCTTT. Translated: CAWSKMTAANTEAFF.

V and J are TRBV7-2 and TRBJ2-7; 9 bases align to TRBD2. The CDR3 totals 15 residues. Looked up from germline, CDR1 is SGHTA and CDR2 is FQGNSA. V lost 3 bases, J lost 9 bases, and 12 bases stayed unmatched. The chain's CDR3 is CASSFDAGGGLGQYF. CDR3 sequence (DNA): TGTGCCAGCAGCTTCGATGCGGGGGGGGGTCTCGGGCAGTACTTC.

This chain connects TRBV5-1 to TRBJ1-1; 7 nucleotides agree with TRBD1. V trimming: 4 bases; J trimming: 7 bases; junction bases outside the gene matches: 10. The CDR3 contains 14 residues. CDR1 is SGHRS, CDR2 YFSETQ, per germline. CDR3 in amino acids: CASSQDGTDFEAFF. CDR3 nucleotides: TGCGCCAGCAGCCAAGACGGGACAGACTTTGAAGCTTTCTTT.

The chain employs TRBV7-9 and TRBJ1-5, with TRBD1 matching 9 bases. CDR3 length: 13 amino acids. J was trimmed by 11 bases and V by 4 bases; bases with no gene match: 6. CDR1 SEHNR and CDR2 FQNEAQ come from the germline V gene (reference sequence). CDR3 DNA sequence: TGTGCCAGCAGCTCCACAGGGGGCCAGGCCCAGCATTTT. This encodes CASSSTGGQAQHF. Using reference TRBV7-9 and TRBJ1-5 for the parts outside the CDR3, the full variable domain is DTGVSQNPRHKITKRGQNVTFRCDPISEHNRLYWYRQTLGQGPEFLTYFQNEAQLEKSRLLSDRFSAERPKGSFSTLEIQRTEQGDSAMYLCASSSTGGQAQHFGDGTRLSIL.

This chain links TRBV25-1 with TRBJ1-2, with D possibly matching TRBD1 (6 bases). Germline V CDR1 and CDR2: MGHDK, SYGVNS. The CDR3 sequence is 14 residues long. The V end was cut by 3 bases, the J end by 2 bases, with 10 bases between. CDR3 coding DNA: TGTGCCAGCAGTGAGGGGGCGGCCAACTATGGCTACACCTTC. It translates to CASSEGAANYGYTF.

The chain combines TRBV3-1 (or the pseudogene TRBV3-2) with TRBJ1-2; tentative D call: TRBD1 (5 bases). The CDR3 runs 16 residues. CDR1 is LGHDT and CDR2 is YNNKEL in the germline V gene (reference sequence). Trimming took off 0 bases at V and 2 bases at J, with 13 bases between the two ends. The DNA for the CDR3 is TGTGCCAGCAGCCAAGATGCCAGGGCTTCCAACTATGGCTACACCTTC. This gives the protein CASSQDARASNYGYTF.

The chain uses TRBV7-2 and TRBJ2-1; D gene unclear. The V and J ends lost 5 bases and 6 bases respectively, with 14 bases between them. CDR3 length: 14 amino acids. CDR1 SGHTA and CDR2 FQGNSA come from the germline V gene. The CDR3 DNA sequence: TGTGCCAGCAGCCTCAGATACAGAACCAATGAGCAGTTCTTC. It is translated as CASSLRYRTNEQFF.

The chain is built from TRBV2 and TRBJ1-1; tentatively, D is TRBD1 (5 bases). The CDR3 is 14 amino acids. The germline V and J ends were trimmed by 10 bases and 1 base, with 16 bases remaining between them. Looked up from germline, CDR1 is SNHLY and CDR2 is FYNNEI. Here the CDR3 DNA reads TGTGCCATCCCCCAGGGTGGACAGAACACTGAAGCTTTCTTT. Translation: CAIPQGGQNTEAFF.

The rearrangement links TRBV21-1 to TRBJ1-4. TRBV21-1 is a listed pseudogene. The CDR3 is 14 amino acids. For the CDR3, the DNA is TGTGCCAGCAGATTAGGGAGGACTAATGAAAAACTGTTTTTT. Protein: CASRLGRTNEKLFF.

The CDR3 reads CASSLGHFSGANVLTF. The CDR3 coding sequence is TGTGCCAGCAGCTTAGGGCATTTCTCTGGGGCCAACGTCCTGACTTTC. The chain has TRBV7-9 and TRBJ2-6; no clear D gene. V was pared by 1 base and J by 0 bases, with 7 bases between. This CDR3 has 16 residues. The germline gives CDR1 SEHNR, CDR2 FQNEAQ (reference sequence).

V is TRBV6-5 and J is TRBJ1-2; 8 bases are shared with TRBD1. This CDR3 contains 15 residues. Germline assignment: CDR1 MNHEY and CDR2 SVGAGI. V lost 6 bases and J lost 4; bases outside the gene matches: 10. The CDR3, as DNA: TGTGCCAGCAGGAAGACAGGGGAAGGCGGCTATGGCTACACCTTC. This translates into CASRKTGEGGYGYTF.

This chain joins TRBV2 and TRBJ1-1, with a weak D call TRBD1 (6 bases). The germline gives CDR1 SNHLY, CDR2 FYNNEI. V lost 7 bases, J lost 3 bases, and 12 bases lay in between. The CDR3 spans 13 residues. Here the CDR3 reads CASIFAGDTEAFF. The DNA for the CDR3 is TGTGCCAGCATATTCGCAGGGGACACTGAAGCTTTCTTT.

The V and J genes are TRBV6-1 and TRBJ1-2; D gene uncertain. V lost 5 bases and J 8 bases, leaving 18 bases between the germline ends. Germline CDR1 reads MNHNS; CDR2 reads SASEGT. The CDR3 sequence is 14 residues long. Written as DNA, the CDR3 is TGTGCCAGCAGTTATATGTCGGAACCTGGGGGCTACACCTTC. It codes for CASSYMSEPGGYTF.

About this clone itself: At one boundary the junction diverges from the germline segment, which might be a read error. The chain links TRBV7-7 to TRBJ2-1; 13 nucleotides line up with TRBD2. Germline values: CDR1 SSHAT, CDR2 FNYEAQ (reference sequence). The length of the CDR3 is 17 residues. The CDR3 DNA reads TGTGCTAGCAGCCCGACCGGACTAGCGGGGGCCCCAATTGAGCAGTTCTTC. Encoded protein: CASSPTGLAGAPIEQFF.

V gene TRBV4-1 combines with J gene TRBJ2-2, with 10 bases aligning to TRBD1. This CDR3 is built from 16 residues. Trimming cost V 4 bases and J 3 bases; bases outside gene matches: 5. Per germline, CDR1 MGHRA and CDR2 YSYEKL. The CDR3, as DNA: TGCGCCAGCAGCCGAAGGGACAGGGGAGACACCGGGGAGCTGTTTTTT. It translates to CASSRRDRGDTGELFF.

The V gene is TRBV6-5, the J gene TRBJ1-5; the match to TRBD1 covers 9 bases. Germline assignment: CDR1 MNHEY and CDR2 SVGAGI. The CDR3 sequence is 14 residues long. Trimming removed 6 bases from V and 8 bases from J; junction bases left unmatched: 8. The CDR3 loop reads CASSWGQGRKPQHF. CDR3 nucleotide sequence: TGTGCCAGCAGCTGGGGACAGGGAAGGAAGCCCCAGCATTTT.

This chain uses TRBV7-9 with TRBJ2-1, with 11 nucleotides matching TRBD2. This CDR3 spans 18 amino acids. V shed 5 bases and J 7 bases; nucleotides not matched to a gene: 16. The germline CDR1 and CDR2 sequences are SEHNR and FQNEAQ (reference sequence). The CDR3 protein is CASSAKLAGVMSYNEQFF. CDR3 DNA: TGTGCCAGCAGCGCCAAACTAGCGGGAGTTATGAGTTATAATGAGCAGTTCTTC.

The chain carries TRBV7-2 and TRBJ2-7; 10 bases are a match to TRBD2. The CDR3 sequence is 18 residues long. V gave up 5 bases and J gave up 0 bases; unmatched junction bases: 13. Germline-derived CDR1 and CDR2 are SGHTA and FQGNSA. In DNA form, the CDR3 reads TGTGCCAGCAGCCCACGCAGCGGGGGGGCCGGGGGCTCCTACGAGCAGTACTTC. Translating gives CASSPRSGGAGGSYEQYF.

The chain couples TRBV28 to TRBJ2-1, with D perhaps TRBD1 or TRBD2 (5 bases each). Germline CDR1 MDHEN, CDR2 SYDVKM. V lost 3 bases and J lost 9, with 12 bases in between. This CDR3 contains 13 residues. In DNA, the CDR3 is TGTGCCAGCAGTTTGGGTGGGACGCTTGAGCAGTTCTTC. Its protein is CASSLGGTLEQFF.

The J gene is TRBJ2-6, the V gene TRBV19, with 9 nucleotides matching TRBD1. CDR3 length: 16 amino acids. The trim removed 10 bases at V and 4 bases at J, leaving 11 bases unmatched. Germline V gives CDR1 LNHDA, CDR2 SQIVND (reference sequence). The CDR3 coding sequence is TGTGCCACCCGGACAGGGGCCCAGGCAGGGGCCAACGTCCTGACTTTC. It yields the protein CATRTGAQAGANVLTF.